This entry is about one T cell receptor (beta chain). Its specificity is not known. CDR1 is DFQATT and CDR2 is SNEGSKA in the germline V gene (reference sequence). There are 18 residues in the CDR3. The V segment lost 3 bases and the J segment 9 bases; nucleotides outside the gene matches: 20. The donor group consisted entirely of healthy Caucasians. This sample is part of a study of identical twins. One entry per CDR3 protein, called by TCRdb with MiXCR from the 5' RACE reads. This sample carries about 1.7 million distinct CDR3 sequences, about 31% of them seen once, and the ten largest clones take under 0.35%. Study-wide findings and caveats: Researchers reported weaker excess twin sharing in beta out-of-frame sequences. Carriage of fewer insertions was seen in abundant cord blood beta clonotypes, whereas memory repertoires showed none. It was possible that invariant MAIT and iNKT cells partly confounded the zero-insertion analyses.

Sequencing was carried out using cord blood. This chain links TRBV20-1 with TRBJ1-6, with 7 bases that match TRBD1. This receptor was identified in a newborn girl in good health. The CDR3 nucleotides are TGCAGTGCTAGGTTCCCCCTCCCAAACAGGGGAGTAAGTTCACCCCTCCACTTT. This encodes CSARFPLPNRGVSSPLHF.